The T cell receptor beta chain described here comes from a study of cytomegalovirus exposure and HLA in healthy donors. Study-wide findings and caveats: Evidence from a later analysis indicated that most CMV-associated TCR beta chains looked HLA-restricted. TCR beta sequences reportedly predicted most subjects' HLA-A and HLA-B alleles accurately.

The study ran its PCR with 60 Vbeta and 13 Jbeta primers. In the source study's methods: A follow-up analysis tallied around 80 million unique TCR beta chains, some 11 million shared. Assay used: immunoSEQ multiplex PCR; TCRdb lists only in-frame clones, some missing. V, J and clone size derive from that table, while D and trimming were established from the DNA sequence. The sample carries around 250,000 clones, around 81% recorded once. As for this clone: Its target is unknown.

Sequencing input: PBMCs. The TCR was taken from a woman aged 60 to 75 in good health and CMV-seropositive.

CDR3 protein: CASSVGPTDTQYF. CDR3 bases: TGTGCCAGCAGCGTTGGGCCCACAGATACGCAGTATTTT. V usage is TRBV9 and J usage is TRBJ2-3; D is undetermined. CDR1 and CDR2 from the germline V gene are SGDLS and YYNGEE. CDR3 size: 13 residues. Trimming took 2 bases from V and 2 from J, leaving 6 bases between them.